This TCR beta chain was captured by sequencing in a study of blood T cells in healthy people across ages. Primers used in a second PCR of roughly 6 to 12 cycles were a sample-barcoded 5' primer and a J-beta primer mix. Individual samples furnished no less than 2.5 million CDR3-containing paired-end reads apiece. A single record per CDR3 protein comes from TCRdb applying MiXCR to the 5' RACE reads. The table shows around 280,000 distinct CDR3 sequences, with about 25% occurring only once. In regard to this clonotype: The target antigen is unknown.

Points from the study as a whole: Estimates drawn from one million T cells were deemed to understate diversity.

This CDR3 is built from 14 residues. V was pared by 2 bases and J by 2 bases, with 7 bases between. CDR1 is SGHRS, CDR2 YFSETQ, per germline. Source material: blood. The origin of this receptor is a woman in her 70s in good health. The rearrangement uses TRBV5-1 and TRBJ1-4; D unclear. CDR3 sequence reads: CASSFTDTNEKLFF. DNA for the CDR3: TGCGCCAGCAGCTTCACAGATACTAATGAAAAACTGTTTTTT.